The T cell receptor (beta chain) under discussion was sequenced for a study of T cell changes during pregnancy in multiple sclerosis. TCRdb's copy holds only in-frame clones and misses some; the assay was immunoSEQ multiplex PCR. The sample lists about 110,000 clones, around 90% occurring once. Germline values: CDR1 SGHRS, CDR2 YFSETQ. This CDR3 region has 16 residues. Trimming at V came to 3 bases and at J to 4 bases, leaving 10 bases not matched to a gene. The chain is built from TRBV5-1 and TRBJ2-5; 9 nucleotides agree with TRBD2. The clonotype was recovered from a female donor with multiple sclerosis, enrolled in a pregnancy study. The starting material was peripheral blood, obtained in the third trimester of pregnancy. CDR3 in DNA: TGCGCCAGCAGCTGGAGGGTAGCGGGAGAGAGAGAGACCCAGTACTTC. Translation: CASSWRVAGERETQYF.